This T cell receptor (beta chain) was sequenced during a study of cytomegalovirus exposure and HLA in healthy donors. Whole-study findings and limits: Associated with cytomegalovirus, according to the listing, were about 160 TCR beta chains. In a later analysis, at a false discovery rate of 0.05, roughly 17,000 TCR beta sequences matched HLA alleles. Most subjects' HLA-A and HLA-B alleles were reportedly predicted from TCR beta sequences.

V dropped 8 bases and J dropped 2 bases, with 12 bases sitting between them. This CDR3 is built from 13 residues. Germline-derived CDR1 and CDR2 are MNHEY and SVGAGI. A note on this clone: Its antigen is unidentified.

The study ran its PCR with 60 Vbeta and 13 Jbeta primers. The method was immunoSEQ multiplex PCR; TCRdb's version includes in-frame clones alone and lacks a portion of them. Here the sample spans about 160,000 clones, roughly four fifths being singletons. The sample consisted of PBMCs. V is TRBV6-5 and J is TRBJ1-1; D unresolved. This clonotype was sampled from a woman aged 18-29 years in good health and CMV-seronegative. This CDR3 is CASGQFRNTEAFF. In DNA form, the CDR3 reads TGTGCCAGCGGGCAGTTCAGAAACACTGAAGCTTTCTTT.